This T cell receptor (beta chain) was sequenced for a study of PD-L1 blockade in urothelial cancer. Study context: Patients went on atezolizumab in the mid-2010s, receiving 1,200 mg intravenously every 3 weeks. Most patients, about nine tenths of the roughly 30, were males with bladder-origin cancer. The median T cell count in blood samples was some 150,000.

This clone has only a few counts. Time point denoted: peripheral blood 6 weeks after treatment start. TCRdb keeps only in-frame clones here, not all; method: immunoSEQ multiplex PCR. Counted here are about 120,000 clones, roughly 83% occurring once; the ten biggest clones make up 2.4%. V shed 2 bases and J shed 5 bases, with 10 bases lying between them. Germline V gene lookup returns CDR1 SGDLS and CDR2 YYNGEE. The CDR3 covers 13 residues. This sequence originates from a man in his fifties or sixties with urothelial cancer. Source: PBMCs, taken around atezolizumab (anti-PD-L1) treatment. The genes are TRBV9 and TRBJ1-1; D is possibly TRBD1 (6 bases). The CDR3 DNA is TGTGCCAGCAGCGTTAGAACAGGGACTGAAGCTTTCTTT. Its translation is CASSVRTGTEAFF.